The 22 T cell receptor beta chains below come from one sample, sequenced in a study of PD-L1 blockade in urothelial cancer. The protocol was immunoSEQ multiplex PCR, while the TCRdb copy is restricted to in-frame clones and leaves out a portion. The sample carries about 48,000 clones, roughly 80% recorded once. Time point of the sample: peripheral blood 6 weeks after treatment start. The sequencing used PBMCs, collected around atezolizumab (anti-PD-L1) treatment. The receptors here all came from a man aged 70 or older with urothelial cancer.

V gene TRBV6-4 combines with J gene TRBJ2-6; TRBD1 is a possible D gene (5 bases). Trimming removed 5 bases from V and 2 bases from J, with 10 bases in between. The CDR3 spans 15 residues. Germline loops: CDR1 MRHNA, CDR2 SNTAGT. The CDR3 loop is CASSPDRAGANVLTF. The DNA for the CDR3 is TGTGCCAGCAGTCCTGACAGAGCTGGGGCCAACGTCCTGACTTTC.

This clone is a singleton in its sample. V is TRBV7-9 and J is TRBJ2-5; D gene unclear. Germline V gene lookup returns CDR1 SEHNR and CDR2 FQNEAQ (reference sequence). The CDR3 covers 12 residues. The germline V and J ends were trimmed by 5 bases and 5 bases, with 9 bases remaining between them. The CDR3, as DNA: TGTGCCAGCAGCCCCCAAGCGGAGACCCAGTACTTC. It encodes CASSPQAETQYF.

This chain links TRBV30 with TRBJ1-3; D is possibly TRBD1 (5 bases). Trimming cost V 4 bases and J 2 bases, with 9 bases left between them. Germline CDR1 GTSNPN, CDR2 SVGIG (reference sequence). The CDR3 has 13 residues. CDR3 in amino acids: CAWNPGPGNTIYF. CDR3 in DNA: TGTGCCTGGAATCCAGGGCCTGGAAACACCATATATTTT.

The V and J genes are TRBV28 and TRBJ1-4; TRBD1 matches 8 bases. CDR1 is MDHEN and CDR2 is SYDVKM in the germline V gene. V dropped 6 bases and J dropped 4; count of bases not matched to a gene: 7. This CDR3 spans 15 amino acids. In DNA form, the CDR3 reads TGTGCCAGCAGAACTATGGACAGGGTTAATGAAAAACTGTTTTTT. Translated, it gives CASRTMDRVNEKLFF.

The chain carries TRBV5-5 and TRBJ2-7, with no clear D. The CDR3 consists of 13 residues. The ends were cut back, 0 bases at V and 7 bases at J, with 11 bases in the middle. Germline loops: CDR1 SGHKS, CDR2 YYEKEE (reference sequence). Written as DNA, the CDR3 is TGTGCCAGCAGCTTGGAAGACATTAGGGAGCAGTACTTC. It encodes CASSLEDIREQYF. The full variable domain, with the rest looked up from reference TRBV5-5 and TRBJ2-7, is DAGVTQSPTHLIKTRGQQVTLRCSPISGHKSVSWYQQVLGQGPQFIFQYYEKEERGRGNFPDRFSARQFPNYSSELNVNALLLGDSALYLCASSLEDIREQYFGPGTRLTVT.

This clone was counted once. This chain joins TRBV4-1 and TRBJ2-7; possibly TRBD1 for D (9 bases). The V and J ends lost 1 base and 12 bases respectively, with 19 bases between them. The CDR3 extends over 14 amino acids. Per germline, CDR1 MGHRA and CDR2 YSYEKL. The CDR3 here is CASSQGVSGTGPYF. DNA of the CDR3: TGCGCCAGCAGCCAAGGTGTTAGCGGGACAGGGCCGTACTTC.

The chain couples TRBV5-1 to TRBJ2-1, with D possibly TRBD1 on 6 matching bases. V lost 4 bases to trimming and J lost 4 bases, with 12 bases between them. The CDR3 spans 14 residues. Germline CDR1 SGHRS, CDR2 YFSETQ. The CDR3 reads CASSLGQTYNEQFF. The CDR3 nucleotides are TGCGCCAGCAGCCTCGGACAGACGTACAATGAGCAGTTCTTC. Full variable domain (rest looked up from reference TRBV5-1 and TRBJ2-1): KAGVTQTPRYLIKTRGQQVTLSCSPISGHRSVSWYQQTPGQGLQFLFEYFSETQRNKGNFPGRFSGRQFSNSRSEMNVSTLELGDSALYLCASSLGQTYNEQFFGPGTRLTVL.

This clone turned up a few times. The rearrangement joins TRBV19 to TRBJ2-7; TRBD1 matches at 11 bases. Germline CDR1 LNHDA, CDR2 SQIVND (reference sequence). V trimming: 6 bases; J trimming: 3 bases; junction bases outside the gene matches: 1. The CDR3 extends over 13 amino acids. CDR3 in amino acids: CASSGTGGYEQYF. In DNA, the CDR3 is TGTGCCAGTAGCGGGACAGGGGGCTACGAGCAGTACTTC.

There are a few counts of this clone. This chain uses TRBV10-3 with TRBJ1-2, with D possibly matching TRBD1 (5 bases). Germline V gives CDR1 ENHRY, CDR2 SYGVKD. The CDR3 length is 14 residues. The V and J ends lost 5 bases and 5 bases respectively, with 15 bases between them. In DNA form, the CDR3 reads TGTGCCATCAGTAAGGGGCTTGATGGGTATGGCTACACCTTC. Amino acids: CAISKGLDGYGYTF.

CDR3 loop: CASSWTGTSYNEQFF. The CDR3, as DNA: TGCGCCAGCAGCTGGACCGGGACTAGCTACAATGAGCAGTTCTTC. The V and J genes are TRBV5-1 and TRBJ2-1; 8 bases fit TRBD2. The CDR3 has 15 residues. J gave up 3 bases and V 3 bases, and 5 bases lay outside the gene matches. Looked up from germline, CDR1 is SGHRS and CDR2 is YFSETQ.

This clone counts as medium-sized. The CDR3 here is CASSPGQGTIYGYTF. In DNA form, the CDR3 reads TGCGCCAGCAGTCCGGGACAGGGGACCATCTATGGCTACACCTTC. The chain is built from TRBV4-1 and TRBJ1-2; the match to TRBD1 covers 10 bases. Germline V gene data show CDR1 as MGHRA and CDR2 as YSYEKL. The CDR3 loop spans 15 amino acids. Trimming removed 6 bases from V and 4 bases from J; junction bases left unmatched: 8.

The CDR3 nucleotides read TGTGCCAGCAGCCGAGCGGGGAGAGATACGCAGTATTTT. It codes for CASSRAGRDTQYF. This rearrangement joins TRBV14 to TRBJ2-3, with 7 bases matching TRBD2. The CDR3 covers 13 residues. With V trimmed by 4 bases and J by 5 bases, 3 bases remained unmatched. CDR1 and CDR2 from the germline V gene are SGHDN and FVKESK.

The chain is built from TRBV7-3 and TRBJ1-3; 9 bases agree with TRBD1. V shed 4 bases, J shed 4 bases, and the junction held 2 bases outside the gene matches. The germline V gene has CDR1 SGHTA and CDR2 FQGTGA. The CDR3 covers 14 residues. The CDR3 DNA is TGTGCCAGCAGCTCCGGGACAGGGGGAAACACCATATATTTT. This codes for CASSSGTGGNTIYF. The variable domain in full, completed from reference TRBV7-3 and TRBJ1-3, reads GAGVSQTPSNKVTEKGKYVELRCDPISGHTALYWYRQSLGQGPEFLIYFQGTGAADDSGLPNDRFFAVRPEGSVSTLKIQRTERGDSAVYLCASSSGTGGNTIYFGEGSWLTVV.

This CDR3 is CASSELTGGVTEAFF. The CDR3 DNA is TGTGCCAGCAGTGAATTGACAGGGGGCGTCACTGAAGCTTTCTTT. The chain carries TRBV6-1 and TRBJ1-1; 10 nucleotides line up with TRBD1. Germline CDR1 MNHNS, CDR2 SASEGT. This CDR3 spans 15 amino acids. The J segment lost 4 bases and the V segment lost 2 bases, leaving 4 bases of the junction unmatched.

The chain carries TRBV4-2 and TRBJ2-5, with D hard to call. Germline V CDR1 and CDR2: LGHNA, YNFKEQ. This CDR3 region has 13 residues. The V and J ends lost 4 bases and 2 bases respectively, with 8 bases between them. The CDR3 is CASSRRLQETQYF. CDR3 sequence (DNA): TGTGCCAGCAGCCGTCGGTTACAAGAGACCCAGTACTTC.

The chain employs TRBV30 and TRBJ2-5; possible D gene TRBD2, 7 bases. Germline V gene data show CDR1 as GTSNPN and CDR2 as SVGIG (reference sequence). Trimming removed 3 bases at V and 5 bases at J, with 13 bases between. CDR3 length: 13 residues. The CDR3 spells CAWRGGAVETQYF. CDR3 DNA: TGTGCCTGGAGGGGGGGGGCCGTGGAGACCCAGTACTTC.

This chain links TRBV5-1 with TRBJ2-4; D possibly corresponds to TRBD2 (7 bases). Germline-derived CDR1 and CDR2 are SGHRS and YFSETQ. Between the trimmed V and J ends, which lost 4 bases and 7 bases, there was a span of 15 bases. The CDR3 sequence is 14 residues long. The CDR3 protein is CASSHQGRVNIQYF. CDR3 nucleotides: TGCGCCAGCAGCCACCAGGGGAGGGTGAACATTCAGTACTTC.

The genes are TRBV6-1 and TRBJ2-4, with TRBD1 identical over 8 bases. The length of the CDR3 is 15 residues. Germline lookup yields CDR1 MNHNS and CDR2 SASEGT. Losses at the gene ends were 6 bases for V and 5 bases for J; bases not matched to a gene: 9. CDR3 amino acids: CASRGGQGGQNIQYF. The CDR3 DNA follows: TGTGCCAGCAGGGGCGGACAGGGTGGACAAAACATTCAGTACTTC.

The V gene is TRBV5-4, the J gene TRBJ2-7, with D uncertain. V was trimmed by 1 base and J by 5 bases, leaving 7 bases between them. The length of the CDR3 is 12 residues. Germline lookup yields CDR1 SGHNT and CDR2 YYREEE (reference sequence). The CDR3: CASSLWPDEQYF. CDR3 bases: TGTGCCAGCAGCTTGTGGCCCGACGAGCAGTACTTC.

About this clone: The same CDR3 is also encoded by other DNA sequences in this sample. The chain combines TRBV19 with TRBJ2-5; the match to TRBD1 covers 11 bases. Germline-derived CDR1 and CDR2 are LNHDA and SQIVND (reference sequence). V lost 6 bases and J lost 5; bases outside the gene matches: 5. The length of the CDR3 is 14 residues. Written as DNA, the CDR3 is TGTGCCAGTAGCCGGACAGGGGGCAGGGAGACCCAGTACTTC. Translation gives CASSRTGGRETQYF.

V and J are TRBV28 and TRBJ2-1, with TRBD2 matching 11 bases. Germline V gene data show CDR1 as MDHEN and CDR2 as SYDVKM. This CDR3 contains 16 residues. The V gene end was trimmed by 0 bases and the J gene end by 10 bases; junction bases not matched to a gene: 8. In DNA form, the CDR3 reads TGTGCCAGCAGTTTATGGGAACTAGCGGGAGAACGGGAGCAGTTCTTC. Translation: CASSLWELAGEREQFF.

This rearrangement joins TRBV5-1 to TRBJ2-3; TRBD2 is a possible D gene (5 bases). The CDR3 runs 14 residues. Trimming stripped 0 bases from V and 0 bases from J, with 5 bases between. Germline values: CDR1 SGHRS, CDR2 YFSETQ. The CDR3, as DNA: TGCGCCAGCAGCTTGGGCGGGAGCACAGATACGCAGTATTTT. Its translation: CASSLGGSTDTQYF.